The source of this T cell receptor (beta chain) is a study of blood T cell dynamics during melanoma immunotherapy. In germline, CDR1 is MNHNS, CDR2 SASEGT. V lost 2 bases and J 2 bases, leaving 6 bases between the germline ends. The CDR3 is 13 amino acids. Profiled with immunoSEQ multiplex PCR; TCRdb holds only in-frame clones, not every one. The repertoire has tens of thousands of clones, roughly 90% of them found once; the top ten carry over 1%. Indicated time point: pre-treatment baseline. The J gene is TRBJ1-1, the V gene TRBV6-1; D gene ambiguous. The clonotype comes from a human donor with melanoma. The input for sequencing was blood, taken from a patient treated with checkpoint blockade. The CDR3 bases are TGTGCCAGCAGTGAAACAACAAACACTGAAGCTTTCTTT. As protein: CASSETTNTEAFF.